This T cell receptor beta chain was identified in a study of blood T cell repertoires in COVID-19 (dated by TCRdb to 2018 to 2020). General notes on the study: Collaborator samples came from the United States, Italy and Spain and covered acute and convalescent phases of COVID-19. The material from the prospective study consisted of cDNA or gDNA derived from T cells, B-cell-depleted T cells, or PBMCs. The dataset comprised deeply sampled blood TCRbeta repertoires from subjects exposed to, actively infected with, or recovered from COVID-19. The repertoires were made available in a free public database intended to serve as a resource for research on the immune response to SARS-CoV-2. The samples were drawn from two sources: the first 160 participants of the ongoing ImmuneRACE study, and over 950 subjects contributed by 6 global collaborators. Nearly every sample came with metadata listing a de-identified subject ID, COVID-19 status, age in years and sex. Where available, HLA class I and class II types were taken from metadata supplied by the sample provider and were not determined by assay-based typing. Overall results and qualifications from the work: Clinical and demographic metadata were provided uncurated, with the amount varying by source and participant.

From the cysteine up to the phenylalanine, the CDR3 has a length of 15 residues. Of all the DNA, just the CDR3 is kept, 45 bases in frame from base 1. V drops 2 bases and J drops 0 bases, leaving 6 bases in between. CDR1 and CDR2, looked up from the germline V gene, are SGDLS and YYNGEE. TCRbeta CDR3 regions were amplified from genomic DNA using the immunoSEQ Assay, a bias-controlled multiplex PCR. The authors processed their data as follows. Within the assay, amplification of reference gene primers was used to estimate how many nucleated cells each sample contained. To quantify the absolute abundance of each unique TCRbeta CDR3 rearrangement, sequence reads were collapsed and filtered. For each sample, productive Simpson clonality was calculated by taking the square root of Simpson's diversity index across productive rearrangements. This is the immuneACCESS table as TCRdb keeps it, with only in-frame sequences that have V and J called. A part of the clones is gone; compared with another copy, unresolved V genes explain less than half, and the rest is unexplained. V and J calls and clone size are copied from that table; D and trimming were computed from the DNA. Here the sample has more than 150,000 clones; about 88% occur a single time. The top ten constitute less than 0.7% of the sample.

At one collaborating source in Seattle, patients were enrolled during active infection and were followed longitudinally through the course of disease. Whole blood was collected in K2EDTA tubes by collaborating institutions according to the institutions' own protocols. For TCRbeta analysis, collaborators shipped samples as frozen whole blood, isolated PBMCs, or DNA extracted from either of those sample types. With regard to this clone: No antigen is known for it. No per-base quality is available; no much larger clone lies one base away.

Sequencing used peripheral blood. This sequence uses TRBV9 and TRBJ2-6, with no confident D gene call. The TCR comes from a man aged 55 to 70 with COVID-19, enrolled during active disease. The nucleotides read TGTGCCAGCAGCGTCCCGGGCTCTGGGGCCAACGTCCTGACTTTC. It specifies CASSVPGSGANVLTF.